This TCR beta chain was identified in a study of cytomegalovirus exposure and HLA in healthy donors. Study outcomes and limitations: A link between a missense DCLRE1C variant and TCR beta V- and J-gene trimming emerged from a later analysis.

The PCR employed 60 Vbeta primers together with 13 Jbeta primers. Repertoires were generated with immunoSEQ multiplex PCR, while TCRdb's copy carries only in-frame clones and drops some. The profile covers under 150,000 clones, with roughly three quarters appearing a single time and 3.1% taken by the ten largest. Trimming took 5 bases from V and 1 from J, leaving 3 bases between them. Looked up from germline, CDR1 is SGHTA and CDR2 is FQGNSA. The CDR3 extends over 11 amino acids. Remarks on this clone: Its antigen is currently unknown.

The specimen was PBMCs. The receptor's source is a female donor in good health and CMV-seronegative. The chain joins TRBV7-2 to TRBJ2-7; D remains unclear. The CDR3 coding sequence is TGTGCCAGCAGCCTTTCCTACGAGCAGTACTTC. The encoded protein is CASSLSYEQYF.